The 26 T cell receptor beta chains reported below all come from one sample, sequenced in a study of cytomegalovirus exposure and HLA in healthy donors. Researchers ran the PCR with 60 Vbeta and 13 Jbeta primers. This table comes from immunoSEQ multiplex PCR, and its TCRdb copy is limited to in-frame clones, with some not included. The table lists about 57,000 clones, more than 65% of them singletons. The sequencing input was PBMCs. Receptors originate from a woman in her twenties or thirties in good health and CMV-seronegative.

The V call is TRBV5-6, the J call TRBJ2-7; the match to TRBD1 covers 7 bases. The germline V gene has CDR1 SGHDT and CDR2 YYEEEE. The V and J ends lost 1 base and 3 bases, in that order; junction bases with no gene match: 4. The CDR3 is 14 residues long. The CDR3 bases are TGTGCCAGCAGCTTGACAGGGGCTGGCTACGAGCAGTACGTC. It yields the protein CASSLTGAGYEQYV.

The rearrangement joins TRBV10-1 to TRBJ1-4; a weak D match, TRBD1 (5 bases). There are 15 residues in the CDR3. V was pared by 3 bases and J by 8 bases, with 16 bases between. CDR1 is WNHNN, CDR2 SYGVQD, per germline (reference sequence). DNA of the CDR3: TGCGCCAGCAGTGAAGGCAGGGCCGGCAGCGAAAAACTGTTTTTT. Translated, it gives CASSEGRAGSEKLFF.

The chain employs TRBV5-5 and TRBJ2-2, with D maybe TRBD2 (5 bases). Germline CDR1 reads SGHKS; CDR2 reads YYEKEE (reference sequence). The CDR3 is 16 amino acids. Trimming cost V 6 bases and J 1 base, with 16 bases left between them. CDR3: CASIPLRSGNTGELFF. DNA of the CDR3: TGTGCCAGCATCCCCTTAAGGAGCGGGAACACCGGGGAGCTGTTTTTT.

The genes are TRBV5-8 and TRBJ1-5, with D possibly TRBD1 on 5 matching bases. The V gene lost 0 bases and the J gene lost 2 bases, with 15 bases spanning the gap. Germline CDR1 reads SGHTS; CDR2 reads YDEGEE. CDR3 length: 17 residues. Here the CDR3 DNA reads TGTGCCAGCAGCTTGGCCTTGGACACGAAAGGCAATCAGCCCCAGCATTTT. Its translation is CASSLALDTKGNQPQHF.

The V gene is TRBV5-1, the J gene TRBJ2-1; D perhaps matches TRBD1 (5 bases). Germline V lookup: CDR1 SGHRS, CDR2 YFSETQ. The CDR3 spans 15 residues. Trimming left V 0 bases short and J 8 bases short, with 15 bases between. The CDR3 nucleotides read TGCGCCAGCAGCTTGGCCAGGCAGGGTGCCGATGAGCAGTTCTTC. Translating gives CASSLARQGADEQFF. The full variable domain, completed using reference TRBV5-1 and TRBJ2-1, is KAGVTQTPRYLIKTRGQQVTLSCSPISGHRSVSWYQQTPGQGLQFLFEYFSETQRNKGNFPGRFSGRQFSNSRSEMNVSTLELGDSALYLCASSLARQGADEQFFGPGTRLTVL.

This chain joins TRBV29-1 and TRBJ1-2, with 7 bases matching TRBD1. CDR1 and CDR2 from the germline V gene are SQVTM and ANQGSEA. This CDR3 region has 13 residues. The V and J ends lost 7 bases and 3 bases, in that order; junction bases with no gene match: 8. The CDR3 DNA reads TGCAGCGCTTTCCACGGGACAGACTATGGCTACACCTTC. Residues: CSAFHGTDYGYTF.

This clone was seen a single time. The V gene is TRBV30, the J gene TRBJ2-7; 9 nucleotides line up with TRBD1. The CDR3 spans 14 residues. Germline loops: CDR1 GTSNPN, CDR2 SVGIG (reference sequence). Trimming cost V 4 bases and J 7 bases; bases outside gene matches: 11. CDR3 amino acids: CAWTTGTGYLEQYF. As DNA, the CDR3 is TGTGCCTGGACTACCGGGACAGGGTATCTTGAGCAGTACTTC.

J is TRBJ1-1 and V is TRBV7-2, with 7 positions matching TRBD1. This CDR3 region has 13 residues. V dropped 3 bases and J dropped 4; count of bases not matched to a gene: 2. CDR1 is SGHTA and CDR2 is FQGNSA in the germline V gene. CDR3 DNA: TGTGCCAGCAGCTTGTCAGGGGGCACTGAAGCTTTCTTT. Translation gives CASSLSGGTEAFF.

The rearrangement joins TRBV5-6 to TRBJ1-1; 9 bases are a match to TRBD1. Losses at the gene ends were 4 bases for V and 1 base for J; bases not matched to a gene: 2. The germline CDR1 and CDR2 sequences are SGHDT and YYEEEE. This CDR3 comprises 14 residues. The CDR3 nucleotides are TGTGCCAGCAGCGTGGGACAGGGGAACACTGAAGCTTTCTTT. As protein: CASSVGQGNTEAFF.

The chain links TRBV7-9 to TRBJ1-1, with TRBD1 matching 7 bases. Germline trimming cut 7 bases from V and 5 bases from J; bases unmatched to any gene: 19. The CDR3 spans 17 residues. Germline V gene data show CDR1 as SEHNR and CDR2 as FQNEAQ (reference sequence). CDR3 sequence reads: CASIPSIGGGGGTEAFF. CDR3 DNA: TGTGCCAGCATCCCCTCAATCGGAGGGGGCGGAGGTACTGAAGCTTTCTTT.

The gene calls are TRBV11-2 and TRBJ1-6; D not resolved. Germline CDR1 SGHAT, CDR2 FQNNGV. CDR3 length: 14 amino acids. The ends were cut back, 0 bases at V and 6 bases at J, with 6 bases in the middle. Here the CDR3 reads CASSLDTVNSPLHF. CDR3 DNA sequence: TGTGCCAGCAGCTTAGACACTGTTAATTCACCCCTCCACTTT. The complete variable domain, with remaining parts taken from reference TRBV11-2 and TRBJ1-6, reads EAGVAQSPRYKIIEKRQSVAFWCNPISGHATLYWYQQILGQGPKLLIQFQNNGVVDDSQLPKDRFSAERLKGVDSTLKIQPAKLEDSAVYLCASSLDTVNSPLHFGNGTRLTVT.

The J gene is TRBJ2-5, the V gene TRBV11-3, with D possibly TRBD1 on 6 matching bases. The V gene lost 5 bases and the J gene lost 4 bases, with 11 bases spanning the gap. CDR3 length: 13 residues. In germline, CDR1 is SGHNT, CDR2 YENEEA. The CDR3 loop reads CASSTGKGETQYF. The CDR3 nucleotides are TGTGCCAGCAGCACAGGGAAGGGAGAGACCCAGTACTTC.

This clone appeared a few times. The CDR3 bases are TGCGCCAGCAGCCTCGGACTAGCGGGATCCCCCTTGGAGAATGAGCAGTTCTTC. Translated: CASSLGLAGSPLENEQFF. The chain is built from TRBV4-3 and TRBJ2-1; TRBD2 aligns across 12 bases. Losses at the gene ends were 4 bases for V and 7 bases for J; bases not matched to a gene: 14. Germline loops: CDR1 LGHNA, CDR2 YSLEER. The CDR3 has 18 residues.

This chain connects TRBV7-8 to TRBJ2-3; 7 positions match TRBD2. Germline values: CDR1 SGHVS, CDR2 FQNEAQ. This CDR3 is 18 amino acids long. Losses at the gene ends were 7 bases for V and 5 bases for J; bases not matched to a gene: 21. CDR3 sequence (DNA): TGTGCCAGCACCTTGGACGATTGGGGCCAGCGGGAAGGAGATACGCAGTATTTT. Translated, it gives CASTLDDWGQREGDTQYF.

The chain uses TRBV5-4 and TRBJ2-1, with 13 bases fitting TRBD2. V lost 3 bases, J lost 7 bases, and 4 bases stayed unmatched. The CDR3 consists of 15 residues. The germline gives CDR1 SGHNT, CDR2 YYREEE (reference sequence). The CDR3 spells CASSSGLAGVNEQFF. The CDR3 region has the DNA TGTGCCAGCAGCTCCGGACTAGCGGGAGTTAATGAGCAGTTCTTC. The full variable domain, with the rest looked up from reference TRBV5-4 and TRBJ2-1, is ETGVTQSPTHLIKTRGQQVTLRCSSQSGHNTVSWYQQALGQGPQFIFQYYREEENGRGNFPPRFSGLQFPNYSSELNVNALELDDSALYLCASSSGLAGVNEQFFGPGTRLTVL.

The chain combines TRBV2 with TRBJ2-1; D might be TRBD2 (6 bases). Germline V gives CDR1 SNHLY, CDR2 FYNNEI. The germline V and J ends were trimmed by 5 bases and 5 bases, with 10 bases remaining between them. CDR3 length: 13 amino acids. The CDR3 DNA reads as TGTGCCAGCAGTTTCTCTAGCGACAATGAGCAGTTCTTC. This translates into CASSFSSDNEQFF. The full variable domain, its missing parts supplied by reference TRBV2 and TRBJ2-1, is EPEVTQTPSHQVTQMGQEVILRCVPISNHLYFYWYRQILGQKVEFLVSFYNNEISEKSEIFDDQFSVERPDGSNFTLKIRSTKLEDSAMYFCASSFSSDNEQFFGPGTRLTVL.

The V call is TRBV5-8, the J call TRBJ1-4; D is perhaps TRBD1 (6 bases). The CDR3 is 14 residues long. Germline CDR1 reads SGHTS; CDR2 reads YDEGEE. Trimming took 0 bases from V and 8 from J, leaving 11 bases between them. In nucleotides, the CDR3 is TGTGCCAGCAGCTTGGGACAGGTTGGCGAAAAACTGTTTTTT. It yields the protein CASSLGQVGEKLFF.

The CDR3 nucleotides are TGTGCCAGCAGCGGAGCGGCCCAACCCTACAATGAGCAGTTCTTC. Its protein is CASSGAAQPYNEQFF. This chain joins TRBV6-6 and TRBJ2-1; possibly TRBD2 for D (5 bases). The CDR3 loop spans 15 amino acids. The germline V gene encodes CDR1 MNHNY and CDR2 SVGAGI (reference sequence). Trimming took off 6 bases at V and 2 bases at J, with 14 bases between the two ends.

The CDR3 nucleotides read TGTGCCAGTAGTGAGGGCCGGTATAGCAATCAGCCCCAGCATTTT. Translated: CASSEGRYSNQPQHF. The V call is TRBV19, the J call TRBJ1-5; D not certain. V was trimmed by 5 bases and J by 0 bases, leaving 11 bases between them. Germline-derived CDR1 and CDR2 are LNHDA and SQIVND (reference sequence). The CDR3 covers 15 residues.

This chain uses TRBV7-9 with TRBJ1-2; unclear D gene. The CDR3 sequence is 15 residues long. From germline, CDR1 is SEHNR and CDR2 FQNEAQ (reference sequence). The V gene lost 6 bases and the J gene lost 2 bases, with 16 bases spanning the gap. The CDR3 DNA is TGTGCCAGCAGTTCACCTGAACAGAGAAACTATGGCTACACCTTC. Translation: CASSSPEQRNYGYTF.

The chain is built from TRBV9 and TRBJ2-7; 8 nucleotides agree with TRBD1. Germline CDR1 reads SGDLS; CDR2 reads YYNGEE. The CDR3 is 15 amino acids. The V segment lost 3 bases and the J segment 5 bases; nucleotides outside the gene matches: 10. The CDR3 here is CASSADRTGRHEQYF. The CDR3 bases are TGTGCCAGCAGCGCCGACAGGACAGGGAGGCACGAGCAGTACTTC.

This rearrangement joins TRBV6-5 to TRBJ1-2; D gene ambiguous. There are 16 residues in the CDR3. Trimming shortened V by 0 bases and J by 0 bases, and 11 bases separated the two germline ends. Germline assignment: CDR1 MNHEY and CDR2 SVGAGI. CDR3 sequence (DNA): TGTGCCAGCAGTTACTCGCCCGGGGTCGCTAACTATGGCTACACCTTC. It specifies CASSYSPGVANYGYTF.

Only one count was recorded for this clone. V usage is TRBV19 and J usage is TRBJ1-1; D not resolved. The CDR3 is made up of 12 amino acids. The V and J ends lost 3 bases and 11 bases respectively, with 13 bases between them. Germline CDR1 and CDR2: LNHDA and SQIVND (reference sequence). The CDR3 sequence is CASSILGMKAFF. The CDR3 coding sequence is TGTGCCAGTAGTATTCTCGGGATGAAGGCTTTCTTT.

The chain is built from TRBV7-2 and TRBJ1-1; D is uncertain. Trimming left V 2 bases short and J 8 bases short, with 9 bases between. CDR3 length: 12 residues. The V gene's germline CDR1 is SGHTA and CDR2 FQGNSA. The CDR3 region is CASSLNLPEAFF. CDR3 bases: TGTGCCAGCAGCTTAAACCTACCAGAAGCTTTCTTT.

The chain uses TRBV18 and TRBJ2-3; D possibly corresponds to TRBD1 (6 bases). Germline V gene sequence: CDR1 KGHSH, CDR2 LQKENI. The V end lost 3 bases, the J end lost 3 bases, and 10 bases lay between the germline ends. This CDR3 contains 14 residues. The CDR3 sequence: CASSPTGSTDTQYF. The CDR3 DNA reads TGTGCCAGCTCACCCACAGGGTCGACAGATACGCAGTATTTT. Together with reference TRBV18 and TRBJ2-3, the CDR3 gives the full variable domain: NAGVMQNPRHLVRRRGQEARLRCSPMKGHSHVYWYRQLPEEGLKFMVYLQKENIIDESGMPKERFSAEFPKEGPSILRIQQVVRGDSAAYFCASSPTGSTDTQYFGPGTRLTVL.

The CDR3 DNA reads TGTGCCAGCATCGACACGGGAGGAGAGACCCAGTACTTC. This translates into CASIDTGGETQYF. The chain is built from TRBV25-1 and TRBJ2-5; 7 bases are shared with TRBD2. Germline CDR1 and CDR2: MGHDK and SYGVNS. This CDR3 region has 13 residues. V dropped 7 bases and J dropped 4; count of bases not matched to a gene: 6.